This T cell receptor beta chain was identified during a study of human T cells and chemical hapten exposure. Background on the study: Patients, predominantly female, presented with alopecia areata, totalis or universalis.

A few counts support this clonotype. The time point was: pre-sensitization, week 0. Treatment noted: therapeutic diphenylcyclopropenone sensitization with weekly scalp DPC. Ahead of applying each patch test, blood was sampled. Those who donated were patients with alopecia, 18 to 70 years of age, and suitable for DPC. Germline CDR1 LGHNA, CDR2 YNFKEQ. CDR3 length: 12 amino acids. Trimming left V 2 bases short and J 2 bases short, with 4 bases between. TCRdb re-called the RACE reads through MiXCR, storing one row per CDR3 protein. The sample contains tens of thousands of distinct CDR3 sequences, roughly 9.9% of which appear only once.

The receptor was derived from a woman between 35 and 50 years old with alopecia areata. Some clones in this sample may be carry-over from other donors' samples. V is TRBV4-2 and J is TRBJ2-7, with D uncertain. Sequences were derived from whole blood, sampled in connection with sensitization to the hapten diphenylcyclopropenone (DPC). In DNA, the CDR3 is TGTGCCAGCAGCCAAAGCACCTACGAGCAGTACTTC. Translating gives CASSQSTYEQYF.